The T cell receptor beta chain under discussion was sequenced for a study of identifying expanded T cells in peripheral blood. Healthy donors had no documented immune events, such as infections, while sampled. V was cut by 0 bases and J by 3 bases, with 8 bases left in between. The germline V gene has CDR1 SGHTA and CDR2 FQGNSA. The CDR3 loop spans 15 amino acids. As regards this clone: Its antigen remains unknown.

Overall study results and limits: Clone count variance between approximately 2-week samples rose with total template count. Differentially abundant clones: around 1.2 between replicates, 15 to 17 at about 13 days, approximately 19 at four.

TCRdb's table, derived via immunoSEQ multiplex PCR, lists solely in-frame clones and lacks some. The data contain around 130,000 clones, approximately 86% of them singletons. Sequencing used blood. This chain links TRBV7-2 with TRBJ1-4; D gene uncertain. This TCR derives from a person aged 18-69 years in good health. The CDR3 DNA reads as TGTGCCAGCAGCTTAGCGGGGAGCGCTAATGAAAAACTGTTTTTT. Its protein product is CASSLAGSANEKLFF.